Shown below are 6 T cell receptor beta chains from a single sample sequenced in a study of T cell responses to AZD1222 COVID-19 vaccine. Profiling relied on immunoSEQ multiplex PCR, and the TCRdb table lists in-frame clones only, not all of them. The table includes over 100,000 clones, 93% detected once. The sequencing used peripheral blood, collected on day 0 of AZD1222 vaccination. These receptors were obtained from an adult in good health.

The rearrangement links TRBV5-6 to TRBJ1-4; D is ambiguous. Between the trimmed V and J ends, which lost 3 bases and 8 bases, there was a span of 17 bases. The CDR3 has 15 amino acids. CDR1 and CDR2 (germline): SGHDT, YYEEEE. The chain's CDR3 is CASSYIFNPGEKLFF. The CDR3 DNA reads as TGTGCCAGCAGCTATATATTTAATCCGGGCGAAAAACTGTTTTTT.

In DNA form, the CDR3 reads TGTGCCAGCAGCTTAGGTTCGGACAGAAACACTGAAGCTTTCTTT. This translates into CASSLGSDRNTEAFF. The J gene is TRBJ1-1, the V gene TRBV7-9, with D possibly being TRBD1 (6 bases). The CDR3 has 15 residues. Trimming cost V 1 base and J 2 bases, with 11 bases left between them. The germline CDR1 and CDR2 sequences are SEHNR and FQNEAQ (reference sequence). Full variable domain (outside the CDR3, taken from reference TRBV7-9 and TRBJ1-1): DTGVSQNPRHKITKRGQNVTFRCDPISEHNRLYWYRQTLGQGPEFLTYFQNEAQLEKSRLLSDRFSAERPKGSFSTLEIQRTEQGDSAMYLCASSLGSDRNTEAFFGQGTRLTVV.

The chain employs TRBV7-9 and TRBJ2-2; 7 bases agree with TRBD2. Germline-derived CDR1 and CDR2 are SEHNR and FQNEAQ (reference sequence). CDR3 length: 14 amino acids. Germline trimming cut 5 bases from V and 6 bases from J; bases unmatched to any gene: 6. The CDR3 sequence: CASSLREAAGELFF. Here the CDR3 DNA reads TGTGCCAGCAGCCTCCGGGAGGCCGCCGGGGAGCTGTTTTTT.

This rearrangement joins TRBV9 to TRBJ1-2; D call uncertain. CDR1 is SGDLS, CDR2 YYNGEE, per germline. CDR3 length: 13 amino acids. V lost 3 bases to trimming and J lost 3 bases, with 9 bases between them. The CDR3 bases are TGTGCCAGCAGCGCCAGTACTGACTATGGCTACACCTTC. This translates into CASSASTDYGYTF. Combining the CDR3 with reference TRBV9 and TRBJ1-2 gives the whole variable domain DSGVTQTPKHLITATGQRVTLRCSPRSGDLSVYWYQQSLDQGLQFLIQYYNGEERAKGNILERFSAQQFPDLHSELNLSSLELGDSALYFCASSASTDYGYTFGSGTRLTVV.

The chain uses TRBV19 and TRBJ1-2, with a weak D call TRBD1 (6 bases). Trimming pared 11 bases from V and 8 bases from J, leaving 33 bases between. The CDR3 is 17 residues long. The germline V gene encodes CDR1 LNHDA and CDR2 SQIVND (reference sequence). Here the CDR3 reads CAATKRAGALSDKGYTF. In DNA form, the CDR3 reads TGTGCCGCAACAAAACGGGCAGGGGCCCTTAGTGACAAGGGCTACACCTTC.

J is TRBJ1-4 and V is TRBV14; D is ambiguous. Germline CDR1 and CDR2: SGHDN and FVKESK. The CDR3 sequence is 12 residues long. The V end lost 6 bases, the J end lost 7 bases, and 9 bases lay between the germline ends. The CDR3 region is CASSHFREKLFF. CDR3 bases: TGTGCCAGCAGTCACTTTCGTGAAAAACTGTTTTTT.